The 16 T cell receptor beta chains below all came from one sample that was sequenced in a study of blood T cell repertoires in COVID-19. Here immunoSEQ multiplex PCR was the method, and the copy in TCRdb shows in-frame clones only, minus some. The sample lists 200,000 to 250,000 clones; around 85% were seen once. The sample was peripheral blood. These receptors originate from a woman aged 60 to 75 with active or convalescent COVID-19.

V is TRBV6-2 or TRBV6-3 and J is TRBJ2-5; 8 nucleotides align to TRBD2. Per germline, CDR1 MNHEY and CDR2 SVGEGT. V shed 7 bases and J 7 bases; nucleotides not matched to a gene: 14. This CDR3 has 15 amino acids. The CDR3 bases are TGTGCCAGCACCCCCCTCGGACTAGCTGGAGTGACCCAGTACTTC. Protein sequence: CASTPLGLAGVTQYF.

This chain uses TRBV11-2 with TRBJ2-2, with TRBD2 matching over 9 bases. V dropped 1 base and J dropped 6; count of bases not matched to a gene: 3. The CDR3 spans 15 residues. The germline CDR1 and CDR2 sequences are SGHAT and FQNNGV. The CDR3 nucleotides read TGTGCCAGCAGCTTAGTAGCGGGAGCGCCCGGGGAGCTGTTTTTT. It codes for CASSLVAGAPGELFF.

This clone was observed a handful of times. The chain has TRBV10-2 and TRBJ1-2; 8 positions match TRBD1. Germline values: CDR1 WSHSY, CDR2 SAAADI. V shed 6 bases, J shed 6 bases, and the junction held 6 bases outside the gene matches. The CDR3 totals 13 residues. The CDR3 region is CASSVGQGHGYTF. CDR3 nucleotides: TGCGCCAGCAGCGTAGGACAGGGACATGGCTACACCTTC.

On this clone itself: The identical CDR3 is also encoded by other nucleotide sequences in the sample. The rearrangement joins TRBV7-9 to TRBJ1-1; 7 nucleotides match TRBD1. V lost 1 base and J lost 2; bases outside the gene matches: 1. CDR3 length equals 14 residues. Germline CDR1 reads SEHNR; CDR2 reads FQNEAQ (reference sequence). The CDR3 here is CASSLGQGNTEAFF. CDR3 DNA sequence: TGTGCCAGCAGCTTAGGACAGGGCAACACTGAAGCTTTCTTT.

The V gene is TRBV6-5, the J gene TRBJ1-2; 7 bases are a match to TRBD1. Germline CDR1 reads MNHEY; CDR2 reads SVGAGI. The trim removed 5 bases at V and 7 bases at J, leaving 13 bases unmatched. This CDR3 is built from 15 residues. The CDR3: CASSKAYQGVSGYTF. The CDR3, as DNA: TGTGCCAGCAGTAAGGCTTATCAGGGGGTCAGTGGCTACACCTTC.

This clone was seen more than once but under ten times. The chain carries TRBV12-3 or TRBV12-4 and TRBJ1-5; unclear D gene. Trimming left V 6 bases short and J 4 bases short, with 10 bases between. The CDR3 spans 13 residues. The DNA of the CDR3 is TGTGCCAGCAGGAGGTGGCCTAATCAGCCCCAGCATTTT. Its translation: CASRRWPNQPQHF.

The chain uses TRBV5-1 and TRBJ2-1, with D possibly TRBD2 on 7 matching bases. V was pared by 4 bases and J by 6 bases, with 17 bases between. The germline V gene has CDR1 SGHRS and CDR2 YFSETQ. The CDR3 extends over 15 amino acids. The CDR3 region is CASSPDSGGANEQFF. CDR3 in DNA: TGCGCCAGCAGCCCCGATTCTGGGGGGGCCAATGAGCAGTTCTTC. Combining the CDR3 with reference TRBV5-1 and TRBJ2-1 gives the whole variable domain KAGVTQTPRYLIKTRGQQVTLSCSPISGHRSVSWYQQTPGQGLQFLFEYFSETQRNKGNFPGRFSGRQFSNSRSEMNVSTLELGDSALYLCASSPDSGGANEQFFGPGTRLTVL.

This sequence joins TRBV14 and TRBJ2-1; D is possibly TRBD2 (7 bases). V lost 2 bases and J lost 4, with 15 bases in between. This CDR3 contains 16 residues. The germline gives CDR1 SGHDN, CDR2 FVKESK. The DNA of the CDR3 is TGTGCCAGCAGCCAACGGGGGGCCCTATCATACAATGAGCAGTTCTTC. This codes for CASSQRGALSYNEQFF.

The rearrangement joins TRBV7-3 to TRBJ2-2; TRBD2 might be the D (7 bases). V was cut by 1 base and J by 3 bases, with 12 bases left in between. Germline assignment: CDR1 SGHTA and CDR2 FQGTGA. The CDR3 runs to 16 residues. The CDR3 spells CASSLRQGRDTGELFF. As DNA, the CDR3 is TGTGCCAGCAGCTTAAGGCAGGGGAGGGACACCGGGGAGCTGTTTTTT.

The rearrangement uses TRBV7-2 and TRBJ1-5; D call uncertain. The CDR3 runs 14 residues. Germline-derived CDR1 and CDR2 are SGHTA and FQGNSA. V shed 0 bases and J shed 4 bases, with 7 bases lying between them. CDR3 in amino acids: CASSLAAANQPQHF. The CDR3 coding sequence is TGTGCCAGCAGCTTAGCTGCGGCTAATCAGCCCCAGCATTTT.

The chain employs TRBV5-1 and TRBJ2-7, with D perhaps TRBD1 (5 bases). In germline, CDR1 is SGHRS, CDR2 YFSETQ. The CDR3 is 14 residues long. Trimming pared 0 bases from V and 3 bases from J, leaving 10 bases between. The CDR3 region is CASSLVGRDYEQYF. The CDR3, as DNA: TGCGCCAGCAGCTTGGTAGGCAGGGACTACGAGCAGTACTTC.

The rearrangement uses TRBV5-1 and TRBJ1-6; maybe TRBD1 (6 bases). CDR1 and CDR2 from the germline V gene are SGHRS and YFSETQ. Trimming removed 1 base at V and 9 bases at J, with 14 bases between. The CDR3 is made up of 15 amino acids. CDR3 sequence reads: CASSLKTGNFSPLHF. The DNA for the CDR3 is TGCGCCAGCAGCTTGAAAACAGGGAATTTTTCACCCCTCCACTTT.

The genes are TRBV27 and TRBJ2-7; D is possibly TRBD2 (6 bases). The CDR3 runs to 15 residues. Germline CDR1 is MNHEY and CDR2 is SMNVEV (reference sequence). V was shortened by 3 bases and J by 0 bases, with 12 bases between the two germline ends. CDR3 region: CASSFLATSSYEQYF. The CDR3 region has the DNA TGTGCCAGCAGTTTCCTAGCGACTAGCTCCTACGAGCAGTACTTC.

The chain employs TRBV4-1 and TRBJ1-1; D might be TRBD1 (5 bases). The V end lost 4 bases, the J end lost 3 bases, and 15 bases lay between the germline ends. The CDR3 covers 15 residues. Per germline, CDR1 MGHRA and CDR2 YSYEKL. This chain's CDR3 is CASSLHQGGYTEAFF. CDR3 coding DNA: TGCGCCAGCAGCCTCCACCAGGGTGGGTACACTGAAGCTTTCTTT.

The rearrangement links TRBV3-1 (or the pseudogene TRBV3-2) to TRBJ1-2; D remains ambiguous. The CDR3 spans 13 residues. The V end was cut by 2 bases, the J end by 4 bases, with 8 bases between. CDR1 is LGHDT and CDR2 is YNNKEL in the germline V gene (reference sequence). In DNA, the CDR3 is TGTGCCAGCAGCCAAAGAGGAATCTATGGCTACACCTTC. Protein sequence: CASSQRGIYGYTF.

The rearrangement links TRBV28 to TRBJ2-7, with 7 bases fitting TRBD1. J gave up 5 bases and V 4 bases, and 14 bases lay outside the gene matches. The CDR3 runs 16 residues. Germline values: CDR1 MDHEN, CDR2 SYDVKM. DNA for the CDR3: TGTGCCAGCAGTTCCCTCGGGATCGGGACAGTCGACGAGCAGTACGTC. Protein product: CASSSLGIGTVDEQYV.